These 31 T cell receptor beta chains share one sample of origin, sequenced in a study of patients and donors after allogeneic stem cell transplantation. TCRdb re-called the RT-PCR reads through MiXCR, storing one row per CDR3 protein. The repertoire consists of 70,000 to 100,000 distinct CDR3 sequences, with 4% to 5% occurring once and the leading ten covering 2.6%. The specimen sequenced was blood, either unsorted or a sorted T cell fraction (not recorded which). These receptors were collected from a human donor who was either an allogeneic HSCT recipient or a stem cell or donor lymphocyte infusion donor (not recorded which). It is not recorded whose cells these are; they may come from a transplant donor.

This clonotype was recorded many times. This chain joins TRBV12-3 or TRBV12-4 and TRBJ1-2; D not resolved. This CDR3 comprises 14 residues. The V and J ends lost 4 bases and 4 bases respectively, with 13 bases between them. CDR3 sequence (DNA): TGTGCCAGCAGTTCCCGACGCGGGTTCTATGGCTACACCTTC. The encoded protein is CASSSRRGFYGYTF.

This clonotype was recorded at least ten times. This sequence joins TRBV28 and TRBJ2-7; D perhaps matches TRBD1 (7 bases). V was trimmed by 5 bases and J by 4 bases, leaving 15 bases between them. Germline CDR1 and CDR2: MDHEN and SYDVKM. CDR3 size: 14 residues. CDR3 coding DNA: TGTGCCAGCAGTCCGGGACAGCGGGCTTACGAGCAGTACTTC. Translated, it gives CASSPGQRAYEQYF.

This clonotype has a count of ten or more. This sequence joins TRBV7-6 and TRBJ2-3, with 11 bases identical to TRBD2. V lost 1 base to trimming and J lost 0 bases; unmatched junction nucleotides: 6. Germline CDR1 reads SGHVS; CDR2 reads FNYEAQ. There are 18 residues in the CDR3. Written as DNA, the CDR3 is TGTGCCAGCAGCTTAGGGCTAGCGGGGGGCTTCAGCACAGATACGCAGTATTTT. Translation: CASSLGLAGGFSTDTQYF.

This clonotype was picked up many times. This rearrangement joins TRBV11-2 to TRBJ1-2; 9 bases line up with TRBD1. CDR1 is SGHAT, CDR2 FQNNGV, per germline. The CDR3 is made up of 16 amino acids. V shed 5 bases, J shed 7 bases, and the junction held 14 bases outside the gene matches. The CDR3 DNA sequence: TGTGCCAGCAGCCCGATACAGGGGGCGTGGGTGCTTGGCTACACCTTC. This codes for CASSPIQGAWVLGYTF.

This chain joins TRBV20-1 and TRBJ2-1; 13 bases line up with TRBD2. The CDR3 extends over 15 amino acids. The V gene's germline CDR1 is DFQATT and CDR2 SNEGSKA (reference sequence). The V and J ends lost 6 bases and 6 bases, in that order; junction bases with no gene match: 8. The CDR3 here is CSAPLGLAGSNEQFF. The CDR3 DNA sequence: TGCAGTGCCCCACTGGGACTAGCGGGAAGCAATGAGCAGTTCTTC.

This clonotype was detected many times. V gene TRBV20-1 combines with J gene TRBJ2-1, with 9 nucleotides matching TRBD1. The CDR3 covers 16 residues. V gave up 3 bases and J gave up 3 bases; unmatched junction bases: 9. The germline gives CDR1 DFQATT, CDR2 SNEGSKA (reference sequence). The CDR3 nucleotides are TGCAGTGCTAGGGCCGGGACAGGGCCTGACTACAATGAGCAGTTCTTC. Translated, it gives CSARAGTGPDYNEQFF.

There are many counts of this clonotype. The CDR3 spells CSARDLDRKNTEAFF. DNA for the CDR3: TGCAGTGCTAGAGATCTGGACAGGAAGAACACTGAAGCTTTCTTT. The chain combines TRBV20-1 with TRBJ1-1; TRBD1 aligns across 7 bases. V gave up 0 bases and J gave up 1 base; unmatched junction bases: 5. The CDR3 contains 15 residues. Germline V gene lookup returns CDR1 DFQATT and CDR2 SNEGSKA (reference sequence).

This clonotype appeared many times. This sequence joins TRBV3-1 and TRBJ2-1; 11 bases map to TRBD2. The junction had 1 base not matched to a gene; V was cut back by 3 bases and J by 3 bases. There are 15 residues in the CDR3. The germline V gene has CDR1 LGHDT and CDR2 YNNKEL (reference sequence). The CDR3 is CASSHSGGGYNEQFF. The CDR3 DNA reads TGTGCCAGCAGCCATAGCGGGGGGGGCTACAATGAGCAGTTCTTC.

Ten or more counts support this clonotype. The CDR3 DNA is TGCAGCGTTGCGCCGTCGGGGGGCAGGGGTGAAAAACTGTTTTTT. It translates to CSVAPSGGRGEKLFF. The genes are TRBV29-1 and TRBJ1-4; D perhaps matches TRBD1 (6 bases). The germline V gene encodes CDR1 SQVTM and CDR2 ANQGSEA. The CDR3 is 15 amino acids. Trimming pared 4 bases from V and 7 bases from J, leaving 19 bases between.

This clonotype has ten or more counts. This chain links TRBV11-1 with TRBJ2-2; 8 nucleotides match TRBD2. CDR1 SGHAT and CDR2 FQDESV come from the germline V gene (reference sequence). V shed 5 bases and J 3 bases; nucleotides not matched to a gene: 11. This CDR3 region has 17 residues. CDR3 coding DNA: TGTGCCAGCAGCCCTCGGCCGGGGGGGCGGGACACCGGGGAGCTGTTTTTT. Protein product: CASSPRPGGRDTGELFF. The variable domain in full, completed from reference TRBV11-1 and TRBJ2-2, reads EAEVAQSPRYKITEKSQAVAFWCDPISGHATLYWYRQILGQGPELLVQFQDESVVDDSQLPKDRFSAERLKGVDSTLKIQPAELGDSAMYLCASSPRPGGRDTGELFFGEGSRLTVL.

This clonotype was seen repeatedly, ten times or more. V is TRBV6-5 and J is TRBJ2-2; D remains unclear. The CDR3 runs to 15 residues. The germline V gene has CDR1 MNHEY and CDR2 SVGAGI. V was cut by 2 bases and J by 4 bases, with 11 bases left in between. The CDR3 nucleotides read TGTGCCAGCAGTTACCAGGTAGAAGGCACCGGGGAGCTGTTTTTT. Amino acids: CASSYQVEGTGELFF.

This clonotype appeared many times. This sequence joins TRBV3-1 and TRBJ1-6; the D gene is possibly TRBD1 (5 bases). The CDR3 spans 16 residues. From germline, CDR1 is LGHDT and CDR2 YNNKEL (reference sequence). V lost 3 bases to trimming and J lost 7 bases, with 16 bases between them. CDR3: CASSQSPRVGNSPLHF. CDR3 coding DNA: TGTGCCAGCAGCCAGAGTCCCAGGGTAGGGAATTCACCCCTCCACTTT.

This clonotype has a count of ten or more. The chain has TRBV7-2 and TRBJ2-2; 10 bases map to TRBD2. The V and J ends lost 5 bases and 4 bases, in that order; junction bases with no gene match: 7. This CDR3 is 16 amino acids long. Germline V gene lookup returns CDR1 SGHTA and CDR2 FQGNSA. The DNA for the CDR3 is TGTGCCAGCAGCACCCGGACTAGCGGAGGCACCGGGGAGCTGTTTTTT. Its translation: CASSTRTSGGTGELFF.

This clonotype showed up just a few times. The chain employs TRBV18 and TRBJ1-5; D not resolved. The V end was cut by 5 bases, the J end by 6 bases, with 2 bases between. Germline CDR1 KGHSH, CDR2 LQKENI. The length of the CDR3 is 10 residues. The chain's CDR3 is CASSSQPQHF. The CDR3 region has the DNA TGTGCCAGCTCAAGTCAGCCCCAGCATTTT.

This clonotype was counted many times. J is TRBJ1-1 and V is TRBV20-1, with TRBD1 as a possible D gene (5 bases). CDR3 length equals 16 residues. Germline lookup yields CDR1 DFQATT and CDR2 SNEGSKA (reference sequence). Trimming stripped 5 bases from V and 1 base from J, with 20 bases between. In DNA, the CDR3 is TGCAGTGCTTCCTATTGGGGCCCCGGCAGGAACACTGAAGCTTTCTTT. This translates into CSASYWGPGRNTEAFF.

This clonotype was picked up a small number of times. The chain links TRBV20-1 to TRBJ2-5; the match to TRBD2 covers 8 bases. This CDR3 is built from 18 residues. Trimming took 4 bases from V and 2 from J; bases not matched to a gene: 18. The germline V gene has CDR1 DFQATT and CDR2 SNEGSKA (reference sequence). This CDR3 is CSAIPTPQAGVGQETQYF. CDR3 in DNA: TGCAGTGCTATCCCGACCCCCCAAGCGGGAGTGGGTCAAGAGACCCAGTACTTC.

This clonotype was recorded at least ten times. This chain uses TRBV19 with TRBJ1-1, with 7 bases that match TRBD1. This CDR3 has 15 amino acids. V dropped 5 bases and J dropped 6; count of bases not matched to a gene: 12. The germline CDR1 and CDR2 sequences are LNHDA and SQIVND (reference sequence). The CDR3 sequence is CASSLRTGGRSEAFF. Here the CDR3 DNA reads TGTGCCAGTAGTCTCCGGACAGGAGGGCGTTCTGAAGCTTTCTTT.

Ten or more counts support this clonotype. This chain connects TRBV4-1 to TRBJ1-5, with D maybe TRBD1 (5 bases). The V end was cut by 0 bases, the J end by 6 bases, with 12 bases between. Germline V gives CDR1 MGHRA, CDR2 YSYEKL. The CDR3 runs to 15 residues. CDR3 nucleotides: TGCGCCAGCAGCCAAGACATCCACGGGGGTCAGCCCCAGCATTTT. The encoded protein is CASSQDIHGGQPQHF.

This clonotype has more than one count but fewer than ten. The chain combines TRBV5-5 with TRBJ1-1; 8 bases are a match to TRBD1. CDR3 length: 17 residues. Germline V lookup: CDR1 SGHKS, CDR2 YYEKEE (reference sequence). J gave up 3 bases and V 7 bases, and 17 bases lay outside the gene matches. The DNA for the CDR3 is TGTGCCAGCGGTCGGACAGGGTCTTTGGTAGAGGACACTGAAGCTTTCTTT. It specifies CASGRTGSLVEDTEAFF.

The chain combines TRBV7-8 with TRBJ2-7; 9 bases fit TRBD2. This CDR3 comprises 18 residues. Germline V lookup: CDR1 SGHVS, CDR2 FQNEAQ. V gave up 6 bases and J gave up 6 bases; unmatched junction bases: 21. The CDR3, as DNA: TGTGCCAGCAGTCCGTCGGGGAGTAGCGGGGGCCTTTACGGCGAGCAGTACTTC. It codes for CASSPSGSSGGLYGEQYF.

A few counts support this clonotype. The chain carries TRBV2 and TRBJ2-5; a possible D gene is TRBD2 (5 bases). CDR1 is SNHLY and CDR2 is FYNNEI in the germline V gene. With 6 bases removed from V and 5 bases from J, the gap between germline ends came to 13 bases. The CDR3 extends over 13 amino acids. The CDR3 region is CASREDRRETQYF. The CDR3 bases are TGTGCCAGCAGGGAGGATAGAAGGGAGACCCAGTACTTC.

Note on this clonotype: This may stem from a read error, because a much larger clone lies one nucleotide away. V gene TRBV4-2 combines with J gene TRBJ2-3; 9 nucleotides agree with TRBD2. Trimming at V came to 2 bases and at J to 3 bases, leaving 15 bases not matched to a gene. The germline V gene encodes CDR1 LGHNA and CDR2 YNFKEQ. The CDR3 contains 19 residues. The CDR3: CASSQLGVAGDAYTDTQYF. CDR3 nucleotide sequence: TGTGCCAGCAGCCAATTAGGGGTAGCGGGGGATGCTTATACAGATACGCAGTATTTT.

This clonotype was detected ten times or more. The rearrangement uses TRBV7-2 and TRBJ1-2; 7 nucleotides agree with TRBD1. The J segment lost 1 base and the V segment lost 5 bases, leaving 7 bases of the junction unmatched. In germline, CDR1 is SGHTA, CDR2 FQGNSA. CDR3 size: 15 residues. CDR3 loop: CASSLQGIGNYGYTF. CDR3 bases: TGTGCCAGCAGCCTACAGGGGATCGGTAACTATGGCTACACCTTC.

In this sample, this clonotype turned up many times. V and J are TRBV13 and TRBJ1-5; a weak D match, TRBD1 (5 bases). This CDR3 comprises 14 residues. The V gene's germline CDR1 is PRHDT and CDR2 FYEKMQ (reference sequence). The V and J ends lost 5 bases and 6 bases respectively, with 14 bases between them. The CDR3 loop reads CASSIGHISQPQHF. CDR3 sequence (DNA): TGTGCCAGCAGCATTGGACATATATCTCAGCCCCAGCATTTT.

This clonotype was seen ten or more times. The chain has TRBV18 and TRBJ2-7, with D possibly being TRBD1 (5 bases). Germline-derived CDR1 and CDR2 are KGHSH and LQKENI. The V and J ends lost 0 bases and 7 bases respectively, with 19 bases between them. The CDR3 sequence is 16 residues long. The CDR3 here is CASSPPMRSPSGEQYF. CDR3 in DNA: TGTGCCAGCTCACCACCCATGCGGAGCCCTTCAGGGGAGCAGTACTTC.

This clonotype has ten or more counts. V usage is TRBV11-1 and J usage is TRBJ1-1; perhaps TRBD1 as D (5 bases). V lost 5 bases, J lost 4 bases, and 14 bases lay in between. Germline V gene data show CDR1 as SGHAT and CDR2 as FQDESV (reference sequence). CDR3 size: 14 residues. The CDR3 here is CASSVVGGSTEAFF. In nucleotides, the CDR3 is TGTGCCAGCAGCGTCGTGGGGGGGAGCACTGAAGCTTTCTTT.

This clonotype was detected many times. The chain combines TRBV7-8 with TRBJ2-1; a weak D match, TRBD1 (6 bases). The CDR3 runs 16 residues. CDR1 and CDR2 from the germline V gene are SGHVS and FQNEAQ. Trimming pared 4 bases from V and 0 bases from J, leaving 13 bases between. CDR3 sequence reads: CASSSFQGISYNEQFF. The CDR3 DNA is TGTGCCAGCAGCTCTTTTCAGGGGATCTCCTACAATGAGCAGTTCTTC.

This clonotype was observed a handful of times. In nucleotides, the CDR3 is TGTGCCAGCAGCTTGACCCGGGGGGTCGGAGAGCAGTACTTC. The encoded protein is CASSLTRGVGEQYF. The chain uses TRBV7-2 and TRBJ2-7; 7 positions agree with TRBD2. V was pared by 3 bases and J by 7 bases, with 9 bases of the junction left unmatched. The CDR3 is made up of 14 amino acids. The germline V gene encodes CDR1 SGHTA and CDR2 FQGNSA.

In its sample, this clonotype was seen many times. The chain combines TRBV5-6 with TRBJ1-3; the match to TRBD1 covers 8 bases. Germline V gene sequence: CDR1 SGHDT, CDR2 YYEEEE. This CDR3 has 15 amino acids. V shed 3 bases, J shed 5 bases, and the junction held 7 bases outside the gene matches. The CDR3 sequence is CASSSLRTGRNTIYF. The CDR3 DNA follows: TGTGCCAGCAGCTCCCTACGGACAGGGAGAAACACCATATATTTT.

This clonotype was found many times. The V and J genes are TRBV2 and TRBJ2-1; 9 bases map to TRBD2. The CDR3 extends over 18 amino acids. Trimming at V came to 5 bases and at J to 6 bases, leaving 17 bases not matched to a gene. Germline lookup yields CDR1 SNHLY and CDR2 FYNNEI. The CDR3 here is CASSLRPNTGLAGNEQFF. The CDR3, as DNA: TGTGCCAGCAGTCTTCGTCCAAATACGGGACTAGCTGGCAATGAGCAGTTCTTC.

This clonotype was detected many times. The rearrangement uses TRBV21-1 and TRBJ2-1; the tabulated D call, TRBD2, remains unverified against the DNA. TRBV21-1 is reported as a pseudogene. This CDR3 spans 16 amino acids. The DNA of the CDR3 is TGTGCCAGCAGCAAGAGGAGACTAGGGCCCTACAATGAGCAGTTCTTC. It codes for CASSKRRLGPYNEQFF.